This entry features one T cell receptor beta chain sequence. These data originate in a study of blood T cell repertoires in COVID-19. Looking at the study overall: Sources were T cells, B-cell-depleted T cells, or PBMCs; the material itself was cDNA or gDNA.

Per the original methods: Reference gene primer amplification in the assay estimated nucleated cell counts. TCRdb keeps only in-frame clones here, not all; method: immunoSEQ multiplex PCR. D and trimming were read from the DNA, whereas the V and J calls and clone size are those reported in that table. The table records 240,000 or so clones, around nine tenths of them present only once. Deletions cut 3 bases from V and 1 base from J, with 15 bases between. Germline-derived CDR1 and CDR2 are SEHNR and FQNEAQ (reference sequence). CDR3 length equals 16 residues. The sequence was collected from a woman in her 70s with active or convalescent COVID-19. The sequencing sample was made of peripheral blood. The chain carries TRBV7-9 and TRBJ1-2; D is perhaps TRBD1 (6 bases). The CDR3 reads CASSLITGRGNYGYTF. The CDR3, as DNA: TGTGCCAGCAGCTTGATAACAGGGAGGGGTAACTATGGCTACACCTTC.